This TCR beta chain was observed in a study of T cells in Graves' hyperthyroidism and ophthalmopathy (dated by TCRdb to the late 2010s). Background on the whole study: Peripheral blood samples were taken at initial diagnosis, before any treatment was given. To identify distinguishing TCR V-J signatures, a discovery cohort of 100 patients was used, comprising some 43 with Graves' ophthalmopathy and 57 with stable Graves' hyperthyroidism. Prospective prediction of ophthalmopathy was tested in an independent validation cohort of fewer than 20 hyperthyroidism patients and 15 to 17 patients who later progressed to ophthalmopathy. For training and testing, the 100 patients in the discovery cohort were randomly divided in a 7:3 ratio. Thyroid tissue and blood T-cell repertoires from more than 5 Graves' hyperthyroidism patients were also compared in the study. Following sampling, methimazole starting at 30 mg daily was given to hyperthyroidism patients, and high-dose intravenous methylprednisolone was given to ophthalmopathy patients. The paper describes TCR Vbeta CDR3 sequencing of about 140 peripheral blood samples, made up of some 40 ophthalmopathy patients, more than 70 hyperthyroidism patients and 17 progressor patients.

The TCR beta CDR3 regions were amplified from RNA transcripts. A first-round RT-PCR of the TCR CDR3 used the HTBI primer set with the Qiagen OneStep RT-PCR kit. The libraries were constructed in a second round of multiplex PCR and then size-selected and purified. Sequencing of the libraries was done on an Illumina HiSeq2000 using paired-end 100 bp reads. Per the authors' processing: SOAPnuke was used to process the raw data, throwing out any read that contained adapters or uncalled bases, had a mean Phred below 15, or lacked an exact constant-primer or identifier match. COPE v1.2.5 was used to merge high-quality paired reads, and clonotypes were defined as unique nucleotide sequences. MiTCR v1.1 was used to align the clonotypes against IMGT TRBV, TRBD and TRBJ reference segments. Analysis was restricted to V-J combinations with a frequency above 0.0001, which covered roughly 99% of repertoires. The TCS score was defined as F50 (clonal expansion) divided by E x V (chaos), with BLOSUM62-based TCRdist calculated between CDR3 peptides within each V-J. Welch's t-statistics and random forest reduced fewer than 550 V-J features to roughly 13, which were used in a naive Bayes classifier (R e1071). The similarity between thyroid and blood repertoires was quantified using the Morisita-Horn index. TCRdb ran its own pipeline on the public reads, namely fastp trimming at Q25 and MiXCR clone calling, and kept in-frame beta chains. CDR3 protein sequences are deduplicated, and each keeps its most common genes and DNA. TCRdb's processing, not the authors', yielded these V and J calls. This sample gives over 700,000 distinct CDR3 sequences in total; 35% to 45% of them show up just once. Approximately 8.7% of the sample comes from the top ten.

Overall results and qualifications from the work: Sample size was not statistically predetermined, and blinding of investigators to group allocation was not performed. In validation, the model predicted progression to ophthalmopathy a median of approximately 6.3 months before onset, with about 64% sensitivity and 72.22% specificity. Blood samples also contained most of the expanded thyroid clonotypes (frequency above 0.001), which suggests that blood repertoires may reflect thyroid immune responses. In cross-validation, a model built on a 13 V-J signature told ophthalmopathy apart from stable hyperthyroidism with under 90% sensitivity and roughly 83% specificity, and in testing the same model reached 80%/75%.

V drops 1 base and J drops 3 bases, leaving 12 bases in between. The CDR3, cysteine through phenylalanine, is 16 amino acids long. Left in the record is the CDR3 DNA by itself, 48 bases read in frame from the first base. The germline V gene encodes CDR1 SNHLY and CDR2 FYNNEI. This clonotype has a count of ten or more. The antigen this receptor binds is unknown. Base qualities are not at hand, and no much larger clone is one base apart. Graves' hyperthyroidism was defined as stable when no progression to ophthalmopathy occurred over 18 months of follow-up. The hyperthyroidism patients were between 18 and 65 years old and newly diagnosed, with a disease duration of less than 2 months. The study excluded patients with uncontrolled infections, other autoimmune diseases, pregnancy or lactation. Diagnoses relied on clinical symptoms, serum thyroxine and TRAb, thyroid ultrasound and orbital computed tomography. PBMCs were isolated from about 10 ml of fresh peripheral blood by Ficoll-Paque density gradient centrifugation. Total RNA was extracted with Trizol reagent, and quality was checked on an Agilent 2100 Bioanalyzer.

The material sequenced was blood. This receptor was taken from a young man with Graves' hyperthyroidism. The rearrangement combines TRBV2 with TRBJ2-2; there is no confident call for the D gene. The sequenced DNA is TGTGCCAGCAGTGAAGGGGATATAGGACACACCGGGGAGCTGTTTTTT. Translation gives CASSEGDIGHTGELFF.